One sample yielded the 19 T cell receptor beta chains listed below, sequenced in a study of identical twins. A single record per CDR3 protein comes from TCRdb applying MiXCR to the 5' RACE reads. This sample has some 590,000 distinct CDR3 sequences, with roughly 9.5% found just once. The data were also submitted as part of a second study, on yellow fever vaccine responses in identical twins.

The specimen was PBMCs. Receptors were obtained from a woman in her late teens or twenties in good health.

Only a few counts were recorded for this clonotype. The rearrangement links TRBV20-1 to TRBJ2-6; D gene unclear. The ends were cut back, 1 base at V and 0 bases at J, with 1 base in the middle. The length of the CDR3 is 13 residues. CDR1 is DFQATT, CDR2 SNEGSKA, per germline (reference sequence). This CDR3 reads CSARVSGANVLTF. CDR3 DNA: TGCAGTGCTAGAGTCTCTGGGGCCAACGTCCTGACTTTC.

The CDR3: CASSYGFQGLHNEQFF. CDR3 sequence (DNA): TGTGCCAGCAGTTACGGCTTCCAGGGGCTTCACAATGAGCAGTTCTTC. J is TRBJ2-1 and V is TRBV6-5; D possibly corresponds to TRBD1 (6 bases). Looked up from germline, CDR1 is MNHEY and CDR2 is SVGAGI. The CDR3 extends over 16 amino acids. V lost 2 bases and J 5 bases, leaving 16 bases between the germline ends.

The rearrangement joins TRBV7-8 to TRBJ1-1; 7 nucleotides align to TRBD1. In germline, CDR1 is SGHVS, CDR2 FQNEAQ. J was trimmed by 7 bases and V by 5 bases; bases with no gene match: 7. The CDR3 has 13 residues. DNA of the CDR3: TGTGCCAGCAGCGCCCACCGGGACAGTGAAGCTTTCTTT. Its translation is CASSAHRDSEAFF.

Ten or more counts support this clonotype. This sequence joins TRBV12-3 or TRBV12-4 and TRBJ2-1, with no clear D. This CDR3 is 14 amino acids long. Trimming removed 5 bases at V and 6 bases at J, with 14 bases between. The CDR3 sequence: CASSPPQPSNEQFF. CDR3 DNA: TGTGCCAGCAGTCCACCCCAACCCTCCAATGAGCAGTTCTTC.

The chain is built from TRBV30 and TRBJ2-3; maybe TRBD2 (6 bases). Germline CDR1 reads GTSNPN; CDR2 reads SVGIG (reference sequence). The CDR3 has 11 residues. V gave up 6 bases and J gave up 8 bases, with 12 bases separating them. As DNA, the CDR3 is TGTGCCTGCCGCGGGGTGGGTACGCAGTATTTT. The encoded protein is CACRGVGTQYF.

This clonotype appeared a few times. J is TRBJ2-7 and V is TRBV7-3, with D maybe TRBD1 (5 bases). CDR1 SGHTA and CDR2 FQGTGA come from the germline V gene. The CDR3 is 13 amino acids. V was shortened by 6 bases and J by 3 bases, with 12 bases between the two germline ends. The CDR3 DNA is TGTGCCAGCAGTCGCCGACAGATCTACGAGCAGTACTTC. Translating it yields CASSRRQIYEQYF.

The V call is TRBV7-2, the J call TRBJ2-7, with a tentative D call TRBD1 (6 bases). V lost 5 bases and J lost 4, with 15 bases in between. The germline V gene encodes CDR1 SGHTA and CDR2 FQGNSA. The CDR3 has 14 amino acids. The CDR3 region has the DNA TGTGCCAGCAGCCATGGGACACTTTCATACGAGCAGTACTTC. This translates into CASSHGTLSYEQYF.

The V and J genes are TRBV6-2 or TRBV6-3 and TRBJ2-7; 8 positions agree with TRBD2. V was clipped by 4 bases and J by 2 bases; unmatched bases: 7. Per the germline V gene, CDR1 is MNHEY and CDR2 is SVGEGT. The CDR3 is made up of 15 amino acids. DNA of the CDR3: TGTGCCAGCAGTTCTCCGACGGGACTAGCCTACGAGCAGTACTTC. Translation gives CASSSPTGLAYEQYF.

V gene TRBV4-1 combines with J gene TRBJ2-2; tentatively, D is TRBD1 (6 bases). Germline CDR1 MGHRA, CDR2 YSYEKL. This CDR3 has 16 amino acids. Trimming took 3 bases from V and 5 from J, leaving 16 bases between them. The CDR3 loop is CASSQEASTGTGELFF. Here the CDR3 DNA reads TGCGCCAGCAGCCAGGAGGCGTCTACAGGGACCGGGGAGCTGTTTTTT.

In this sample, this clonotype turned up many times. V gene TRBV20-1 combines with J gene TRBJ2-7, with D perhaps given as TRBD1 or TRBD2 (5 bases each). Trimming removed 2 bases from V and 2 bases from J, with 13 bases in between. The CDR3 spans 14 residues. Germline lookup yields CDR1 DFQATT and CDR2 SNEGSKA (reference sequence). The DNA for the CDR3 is TGCAGTGCTAGACCCCGGGACGGGACCTACGAGCAGTACTTC. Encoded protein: CSARPRDGTYEQYF.

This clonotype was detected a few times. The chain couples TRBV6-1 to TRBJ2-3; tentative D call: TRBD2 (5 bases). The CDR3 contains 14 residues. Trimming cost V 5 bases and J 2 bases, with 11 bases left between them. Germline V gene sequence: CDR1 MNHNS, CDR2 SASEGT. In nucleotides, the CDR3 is TGTGCCAGCAGTCTCGGACTGGTCACAGATACGCAGTATTTT. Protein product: CASSLGLVTDTQYF.

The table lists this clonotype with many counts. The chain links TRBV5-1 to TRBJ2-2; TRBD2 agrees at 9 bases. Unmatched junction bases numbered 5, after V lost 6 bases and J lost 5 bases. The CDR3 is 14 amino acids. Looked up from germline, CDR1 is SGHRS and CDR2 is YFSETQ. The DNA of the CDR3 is TGCGCCAGCATGGCCCTAGCGGGGACCGGGGAGCTGTTTTTT. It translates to CASMALAGTGELFF.

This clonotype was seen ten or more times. CDR3 region: CSVELRVSSYNEQFF. The CDR3 coding sequence is TGCAGCGTTGAGTTGCGGGTAAGCTCCTACAATGAGCAGTTCTTC. V and J are TRBV29-1 and TRBJ2-1, with D perhaps matching TRBD2 (5 bases). CDR3 length: 15 amino acids. Trimming removed 3 bases at V and 0 bases at J, with 12 bases between. Germline V gene sequence: CDR1 SQVTM, CDR2 ANQGSEA.

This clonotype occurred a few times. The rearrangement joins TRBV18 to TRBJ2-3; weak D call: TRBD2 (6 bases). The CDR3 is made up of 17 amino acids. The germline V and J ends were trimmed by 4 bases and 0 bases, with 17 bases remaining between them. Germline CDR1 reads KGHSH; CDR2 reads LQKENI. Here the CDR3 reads CASSRISSASSTDTQYF. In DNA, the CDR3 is TGTGCCAGCTCACGAATATCTAGCGCCTCAAGCACAGATACGCAGTATTTT.

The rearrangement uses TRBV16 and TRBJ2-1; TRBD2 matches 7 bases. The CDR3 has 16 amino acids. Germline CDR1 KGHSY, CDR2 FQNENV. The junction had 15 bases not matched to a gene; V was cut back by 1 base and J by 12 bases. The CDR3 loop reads CASSQLFWQGGFRQFF. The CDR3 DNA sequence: TGTGCCAGCAGCCAATTGTTTTGGCAGGGAGGGTTTCGGCAGTTCTTC.

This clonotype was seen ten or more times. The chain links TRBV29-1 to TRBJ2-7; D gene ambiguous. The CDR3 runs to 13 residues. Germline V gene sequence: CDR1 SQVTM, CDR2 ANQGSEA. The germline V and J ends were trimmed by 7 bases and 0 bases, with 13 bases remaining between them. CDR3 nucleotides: TGCAGCGGTGGATTGGATGTCTCCTACGAGCAGTACTTC. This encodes CSGGLDVSYEQYF.

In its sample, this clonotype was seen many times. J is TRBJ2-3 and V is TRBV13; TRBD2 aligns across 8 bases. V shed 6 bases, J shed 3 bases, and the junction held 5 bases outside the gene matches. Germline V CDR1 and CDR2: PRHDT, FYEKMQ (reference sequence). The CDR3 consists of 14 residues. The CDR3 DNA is TGTGCCAGCAGGACGGGGGGGGGAACAGATACGCAGTATTTT. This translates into CASRTGGGTDTQYF.

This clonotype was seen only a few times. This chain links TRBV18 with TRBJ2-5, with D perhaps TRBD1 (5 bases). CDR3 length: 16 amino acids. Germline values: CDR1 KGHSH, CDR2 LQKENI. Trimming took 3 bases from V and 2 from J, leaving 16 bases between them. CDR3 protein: CASSPALTALQETQYF. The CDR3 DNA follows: TGTGCCAGCTCACCCGCTCTGACAGCATTACAAGAGACCCAGTACTTC.

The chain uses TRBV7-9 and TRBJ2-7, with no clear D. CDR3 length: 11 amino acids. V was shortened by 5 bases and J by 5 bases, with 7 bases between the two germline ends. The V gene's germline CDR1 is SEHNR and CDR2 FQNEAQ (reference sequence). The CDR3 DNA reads TGTGCCAGCAGCCCGGTGAACGAGCAGTACTTC. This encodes CASSPVNEQYF.